These T cell receptor beta chains were read from a single sample in a study of PD-1 blockade in classical Hodgkin lymphoma. The table came from immunoSEQ multiplex PCR; TCRdb's copy has only in-frame clones and leaves some out. The data show about 60,000 clones, about 90% seen once. Sequencing used peripheral blood mononuclear cells (PBMCs), obtained before the fourth cycle of nivolumab. These receptors were obtained from a human donor with classical Hodgkin lymphoma. Each CDR3 is given with its conserved first and last residue. For some rows the clone size is stated as once, few or many, or as a class when expanded; others skip it.

clone size: .; V gene: TRBV11-2; J gene: TRBJ2-1; CDR3 protein: CASSFGTTNEQFF
clone size: .; V gene: TRBV2; J gene: TRBJ1-4; CDR3 protein: CASSEQGDWEKLFF
clone size: .; V gene: TRBV5-1; J gene: TRBJ1-2; CDR3 protein: CASSLYRPPNYGYTF
clone size: .; V gene: TRBV30; J gene: TRBJ2-5; CDR3 protein: CAWDRFGNSGGPETQYF
clone size: .; V gene: TRBV7-9; J gene: TRBJ1-2; CDR3 protein: CASSSGTAYGYTF
clone size: .; V gene: TRBV11-2; J gene: TRBJ2-5; CDR3 protein: CASSLQGWGTETQYF
clone size: .; V gene: TRBV5-1; J gene: TRBJ2-1; CDR3 protein: CASSLTSGGPGNEQFF
clone size: .; V gene: TRBV19; J gene: TRBJ2-1; CDR3 protein: CASSIQGANYNEQFF
clone size: .; V gene: TRBV2; J gene: TRBJ1-1; CDR3 protein: CASSEGLSTTVNTEAFF
clone size: once; V gene: TRBV7-9; J gene: TRBJ1-5; CDR3 protein: CASSLVATGGRSSNQPQHF
clone size: .; V gene: TRBV18; J gene: TRBJ2-4; CDR3 protein: CASSPLNRGPSIQYF
clone size: .; V gene: TRBV5-6; J gene: TRBJ2-5; CDR3 protein: CASSTTPGLANQETQYF